This TCR beta chain was identified during a study of T-cell memory formation after mild COVID-19. The CDR3 loop spans 14 amino acids. The V segment lost 8 bases and the J segment 1 base; nucleotides outside the gene matches: 5. Turning to this clonotype: Its antigen is as yet unknown.

Findings and caveats of the study: Memory from before infection featured some responding clones, which suggests cross-reactive memory joined. The study found contracting CD4+ clones mainly in CM and EM and contracting CD8+ clones in EMRA. While clones contracting from day 15 to 85 were balanced between CD4 and CD8, later expanders leaned CD4+.

cDNA libraries for TCR alpha and TCR beta, carrying sample barcodes and UMIs, came from 5'RACE with constant-segment primers. TCRdb re-analysed the 5' RACE reads in MiXCR, keeping a single row per CDR3 protein. The data contain under 700,000 distinct CDR3 sequences, just over 20% of them singletons. The specimen sequenced was PBMCs or a T cell subset sorted from them (not recorded which). This TCR came from an adult woman who had mild COVID-19 (a few samples of this study predate the infection). Cell type and time point are not known. The rearrangement uses TRBV23-1 and TRBJ2-5, with TRBD1 matching 9 bases. TRBV23-1 is annotated as an ORF whose role is uncertain. DNA for the CDR3: TGCGCCAGCCCGGACAGGGGATTCCAAGAGACCCAGTACTTC. It is translated as CASPDRGFQETQYF.